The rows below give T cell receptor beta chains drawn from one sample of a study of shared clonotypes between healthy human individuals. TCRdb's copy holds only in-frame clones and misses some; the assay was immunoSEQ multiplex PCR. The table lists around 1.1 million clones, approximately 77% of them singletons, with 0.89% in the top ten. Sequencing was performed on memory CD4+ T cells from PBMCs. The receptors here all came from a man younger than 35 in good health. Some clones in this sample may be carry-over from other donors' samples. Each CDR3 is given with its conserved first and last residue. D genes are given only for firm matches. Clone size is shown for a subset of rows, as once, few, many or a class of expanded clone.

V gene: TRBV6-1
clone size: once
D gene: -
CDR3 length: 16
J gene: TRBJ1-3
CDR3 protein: CASSAYRKISGNTIYF
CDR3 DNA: TGTGCCAGCAGTGCCTACAGGAAGATCTCTGGAAACACCATATATTTT

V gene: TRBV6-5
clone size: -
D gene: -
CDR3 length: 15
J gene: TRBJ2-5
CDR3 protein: CASSYLTQNQETQYF
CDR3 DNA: TGTGCCAGCAGTTACTTAACGCAGAACCAAGAGACCCAGTACTTC

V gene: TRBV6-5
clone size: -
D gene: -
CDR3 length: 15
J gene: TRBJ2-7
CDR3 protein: CASSYSQAFSYEQYF
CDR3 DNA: TGTGCCAGCAGTTATAGTCAGGCATTCTCCTACGAGCAGTACTTC

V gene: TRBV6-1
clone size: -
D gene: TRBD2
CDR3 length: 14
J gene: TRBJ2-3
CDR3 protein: CASSVAGGHDTQYF
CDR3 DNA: TGTGCCAGCAGTGTGGCGGGAGGGCATGATACGCAGTATTTT

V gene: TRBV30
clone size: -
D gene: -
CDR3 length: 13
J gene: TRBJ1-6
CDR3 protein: CAWTDRGNSPLHF
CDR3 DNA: TGTGCCTGGACCGACAGAGGCAATTCACCCCTCCACTTT

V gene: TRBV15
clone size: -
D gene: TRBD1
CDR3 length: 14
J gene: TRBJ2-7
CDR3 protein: CATSGGQGYYEQYF
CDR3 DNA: TGTGCCACCAGCGGTGGACAGGGATACTACGAGCAGTACTTC

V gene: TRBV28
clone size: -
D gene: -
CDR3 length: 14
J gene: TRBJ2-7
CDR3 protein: CASSLSQGSYEQYF
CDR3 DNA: TGTGCCAGCAGTTTGTCACAGGGTTCCTACGAGCAGTACTTC

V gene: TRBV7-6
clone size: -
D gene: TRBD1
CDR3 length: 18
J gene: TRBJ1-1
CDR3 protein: CASSPQTGYLDRNTEAFF
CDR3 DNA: TGTGCCAGCAGCCCCCAGACAGGGTATCTTGATCGGAACACTGAAGCTTTCTTT

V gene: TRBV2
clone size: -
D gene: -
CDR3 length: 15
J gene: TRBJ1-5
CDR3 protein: CASSESRTAAGPQHF
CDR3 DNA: TGTGCCAGCAGTGAATCACGGACAGCAGCGGGGCCCCAGCATTTT

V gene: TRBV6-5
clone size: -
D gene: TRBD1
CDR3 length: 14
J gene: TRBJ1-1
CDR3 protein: CASSPRTGYTEAFF
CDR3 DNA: TGTGCCAGCAGTCCCCGGACAGGGTACACTGAAGCTTTCTTT

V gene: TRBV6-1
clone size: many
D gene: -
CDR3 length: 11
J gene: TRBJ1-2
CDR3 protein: CASSESGGYTF
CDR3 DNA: TGTGCCAGCAGTGAATCCGGAGGCTACACCTTC

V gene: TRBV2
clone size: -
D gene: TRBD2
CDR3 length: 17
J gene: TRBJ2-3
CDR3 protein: CASSPLGAGGLTDTQYF
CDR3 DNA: TGTGCCAGCAGTCCCCTTGGAGCGGGGGGCCTCACAGATACGCAGTATTTT